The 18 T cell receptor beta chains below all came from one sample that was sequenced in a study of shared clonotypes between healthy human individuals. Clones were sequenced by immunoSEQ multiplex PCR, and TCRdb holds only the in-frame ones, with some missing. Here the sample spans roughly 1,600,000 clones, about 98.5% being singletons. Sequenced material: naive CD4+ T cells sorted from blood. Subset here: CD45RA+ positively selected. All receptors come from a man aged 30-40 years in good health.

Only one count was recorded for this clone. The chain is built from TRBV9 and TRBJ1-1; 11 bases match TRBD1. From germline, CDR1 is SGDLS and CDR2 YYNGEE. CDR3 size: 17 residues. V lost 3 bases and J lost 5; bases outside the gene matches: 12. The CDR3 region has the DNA TGTGCCAGCAGCGGAGGGCCGGGACAGGGGGTAAGAACTGAAGCTTTCTTT. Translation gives CASSGGPGQGVRTEAFF.

CDR3 DNA sequence: TGCGCCAGCAGTGTGGCGGGACGACTGAACACTGAAGCTTTCTTT. It yields the protein CASSVAGRLNTEAFF. The J gene is TRBJ1-1, the V gene TRBV10-2; weak D call: TRBD1 (5 bases). The germline CDR1 and CDR2 sequences are WSHSY and SAAADI. V was shortened by 4 bases and J by 0 bases, with 12 bases between the two germline ends. There are 15 residues in the CDR3.

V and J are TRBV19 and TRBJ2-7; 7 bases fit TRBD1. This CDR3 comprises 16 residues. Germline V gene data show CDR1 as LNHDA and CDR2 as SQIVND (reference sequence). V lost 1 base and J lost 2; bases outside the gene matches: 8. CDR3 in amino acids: CASSIVPSGQPYEQYF. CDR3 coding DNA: TGTGCCAGTAGTATAGTTCCCTCGGGACAGCCCTACGAGCAGTACTTC.

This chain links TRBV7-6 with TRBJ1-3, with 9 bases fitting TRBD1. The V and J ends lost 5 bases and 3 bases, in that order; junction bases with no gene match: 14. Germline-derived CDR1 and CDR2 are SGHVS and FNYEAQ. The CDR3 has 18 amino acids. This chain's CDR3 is CASSLLQQGAASGNTIYF. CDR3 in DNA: TGTGCCAGCAGCCTCCTCCAACAGGGGGCGGCAAGTGGAAACACCATATATTTT.

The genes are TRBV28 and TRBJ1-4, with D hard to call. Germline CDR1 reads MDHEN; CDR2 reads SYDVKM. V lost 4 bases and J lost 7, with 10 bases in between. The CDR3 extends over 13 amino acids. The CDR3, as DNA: TGTGCCAGCAGTTCCCCCATGGGTGAAAAACTGTTTTTT. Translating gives CASSSPMGEKLFF.

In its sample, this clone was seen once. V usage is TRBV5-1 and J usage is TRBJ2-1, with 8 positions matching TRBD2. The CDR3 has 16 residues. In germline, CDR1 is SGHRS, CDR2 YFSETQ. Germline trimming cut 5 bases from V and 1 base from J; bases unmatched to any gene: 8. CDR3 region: CASRAGSGGSYNEQFF. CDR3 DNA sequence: TGCGCCAGCAGAGCTGGGTCGGGAGGGTCCTACAATGAGCAGTTCTTC.

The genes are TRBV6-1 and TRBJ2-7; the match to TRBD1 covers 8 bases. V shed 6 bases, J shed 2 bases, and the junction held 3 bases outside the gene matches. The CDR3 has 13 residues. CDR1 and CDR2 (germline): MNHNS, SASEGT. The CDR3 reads CASRPDRAYEQYF. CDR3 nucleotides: TGTGCCAGCAGACCGGACAGGGCCTACGAGCAGTACTTC.

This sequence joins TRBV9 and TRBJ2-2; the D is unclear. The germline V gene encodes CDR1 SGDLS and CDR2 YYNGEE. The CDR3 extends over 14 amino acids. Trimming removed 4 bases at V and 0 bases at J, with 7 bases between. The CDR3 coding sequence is TGTGCCAGCAGCAAGAAGACGAACACCGGGGAGCTGTTTTTT. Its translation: CASSKKTNTGELFF.

CDR3 nucleotides: TGTGCCAGCAGCCAATCCAGGACTAGCGCATCCCTTCCCTTCTTC. Translating gives CASSQSRTSASLPFF. The J gene is TRBJ2-1, the V gene TRBV2, with TRBD2 matching 9 bases. The trim removed 6 bases at V and 16 bases at J, leaving 19 bases unmatched. Germline CDR1 is SNHLY and CDR2 is FYNNEI. The CDR3 runs 15 residues.

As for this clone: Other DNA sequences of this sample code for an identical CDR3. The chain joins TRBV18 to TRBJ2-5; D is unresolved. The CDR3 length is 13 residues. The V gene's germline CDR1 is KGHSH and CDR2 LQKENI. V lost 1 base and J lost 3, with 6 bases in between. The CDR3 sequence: CASSPLSKETQYF. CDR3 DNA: TGTGCCAGCTCACCACTATCAAAAGAGACCCAGTACTTC.

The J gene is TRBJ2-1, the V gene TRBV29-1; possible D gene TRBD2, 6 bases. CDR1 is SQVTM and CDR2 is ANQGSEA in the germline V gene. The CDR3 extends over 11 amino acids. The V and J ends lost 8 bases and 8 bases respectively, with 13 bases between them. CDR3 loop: CSSGGADEQFF. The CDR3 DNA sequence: TGCAGCTCGGGCGGGGCCGATGAGCAGTTCTTC.

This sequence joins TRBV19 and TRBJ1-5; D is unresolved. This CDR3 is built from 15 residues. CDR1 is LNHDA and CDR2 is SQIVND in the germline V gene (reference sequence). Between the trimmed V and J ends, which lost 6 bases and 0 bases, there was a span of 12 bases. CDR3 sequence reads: CASSREGTSNQPQHF. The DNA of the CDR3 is TGTGCCAGTAGCCGGGAGGGTACTAGCAATCAGCCCCAGCATTTT.

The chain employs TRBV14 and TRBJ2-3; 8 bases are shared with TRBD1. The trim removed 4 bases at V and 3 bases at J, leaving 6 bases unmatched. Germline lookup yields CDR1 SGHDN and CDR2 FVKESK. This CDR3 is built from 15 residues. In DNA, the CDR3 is TGTGCCAGCAGCCTCCGGACAGGGCAGACAGATACGCAGTATTTT. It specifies CASSLRTGQTDTQYF.

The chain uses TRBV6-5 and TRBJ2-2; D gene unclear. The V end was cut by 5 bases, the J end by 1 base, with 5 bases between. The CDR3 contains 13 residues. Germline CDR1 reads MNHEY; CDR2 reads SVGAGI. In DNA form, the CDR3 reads TGTGCCAGCAGTAATTGGAACACCGGGGAGCTGTTTTTT. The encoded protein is CASSNWNTGELFF.

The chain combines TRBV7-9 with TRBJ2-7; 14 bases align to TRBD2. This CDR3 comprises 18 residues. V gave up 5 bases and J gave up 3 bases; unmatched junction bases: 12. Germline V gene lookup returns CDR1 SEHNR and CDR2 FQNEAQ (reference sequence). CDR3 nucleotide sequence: TGTGCCAGCAGCCCCTCACGACTAGCGGGAGGGTGGGTCTACGAGCAGTACTTC. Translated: CASSPSRLAGGWVYEQYF. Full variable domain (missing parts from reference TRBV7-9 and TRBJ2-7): DTGVSQNPRHKITKRGQNVTFRCDPISEHNRLYWYRQTLGQGPEFLTYFQNEAQLEKSRLLSDRFSAERPKGSFSTLEIQRTEQGDSAMYLCASSPSRLAGGWVYEQYFGPGTRLTVT.

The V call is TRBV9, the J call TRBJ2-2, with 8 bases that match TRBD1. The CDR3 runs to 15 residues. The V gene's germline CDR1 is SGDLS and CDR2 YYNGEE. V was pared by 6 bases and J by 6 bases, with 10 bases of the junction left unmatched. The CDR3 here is CASTLRTGNPGELFF. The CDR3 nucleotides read TGTGCCAGCACCCTCAGGACAGGGAATCCCGGGGAGCTGTTTTTT.

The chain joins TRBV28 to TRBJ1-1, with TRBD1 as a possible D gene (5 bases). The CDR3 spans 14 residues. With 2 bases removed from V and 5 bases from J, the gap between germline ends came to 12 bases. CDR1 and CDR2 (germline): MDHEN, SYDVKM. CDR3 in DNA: TGTGCCAGCAGTTTAGGGGGTAGGAGAACTGAAGCTTTCTTT. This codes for CASSLGGRRTEAFF.

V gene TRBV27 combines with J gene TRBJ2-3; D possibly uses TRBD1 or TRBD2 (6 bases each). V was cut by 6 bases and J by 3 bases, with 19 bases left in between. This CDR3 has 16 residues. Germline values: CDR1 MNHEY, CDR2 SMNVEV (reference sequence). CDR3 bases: TGTGCCAGCAGCCCGCCCTGGGGGGCCCCTACAGATACGCAGTATTTT. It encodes CASSPPWGAPTDTQYF.